This T cell receptor (beta chain) was identified in a study of PD-1 blockade in classical Hodgkin lymphoma. In the study overall: Treatment was intravenous nivolumab, 3 mg/kg every 2 weeks, until progression. Broader study findings: Newly diagnosed patients had baseline TCR diversity that was reportedly lower than that of healthy donors. Only CD4+ TCR diversity, not CD8+, had risen significantly by C4D1.

Some clones are missing from TCRdb's copy, which holds only in-frame ones; the method was immunoSEQ multiplex PCR. This sample has about 21,000 clones; around 65% occur once, and the top ten carry 5.8%. Relapses following autologous stem cell transplantation were seen in all patients, with brentuximab vedotin exposure varying. Best response was recorded as complete response, partial response or progressive disease. Worth noting for this clone: The antigen remains undetermined.

Germline-derived CDR1 and CDR2 are SGHRS and YFSETQ. V was clipped by 2 bases and J by 5 bases, with 10 bases between them. The CDR3 has 14 residues. This chain links TRBV5-1 with TRBJ1-4; D remains ambiguous. This TCR derives from a human donor with classical Hodgkin lymphoma. The sample was peripheral blood mononuclear cells (PBMCs), taken at baseline. Here the CDR3 reads CASSLGGPNEKLFF. As DNA, the CDR3 is TGCGCCAGCAGCTTAGGCGGGCCCAATGAAAAACTGTTTTTT.